This T cell receptor (beta chain) appears in the sequencing data of a study of CD8+ T cells in alopecia areata. On the study more broadly: Skin from approximately 6-12-month-old C3H/HeJ graft donors with spontaneous alopecia went to approximately 6-11-week-old female C3H/HeJ mice.

This clone was recorded a few times. Germline and genes here are mouse. Extraction of RNA preceded its reverse transcription into cDNA, which served as the sequencing template. TCRdb's copy holds only in-frame clones and misses some; the assay was immunoSEQ multiplex PCR. Recorded here are around 110,000 clones, none singletons. Sequences were obtained from lesional skin. The TCR was taken from a C3H/HeJ mouse with alopecia areata. The MHC haplotype recorded for the strain is H2-k.

The sequenced part of the CDR3 DNA is TGTGCCAGCAGTGAGACAGGGCGGGGCACA. Translating it yields CASSETGRGT. The full CDR3 protein is CASSETGRGTEVFF. The gene calls are TRBV13-3 and TRBJ1-1; TRBD1 agrees at 7 bases. The read gets to within 4 residues of the CDR3 end, and the germline J gene fills in the rest. From germline, CDR1 is NNHDY and CDR2 SYVADS. With 2 bases clipped from V and 4 bases from J, the junction kept 5 bases outside the gene matches. The CDR3 loop spans 14 amino acids.